The 22 T cell receptor beta chains in this list originate from one sample, sequenced in a study of cytomegalovirus exposure and HLA in healthy donors. The PCR made use of 60 Vbeta and 13 Jbeta primers. Generated by immunoSEQ multiplex PCR, the TCRdb table keeps only in-frame clones and is missing some. This sample has tens of thousands of clones, with around four fifths found just once. The sample taken for sequencing was PBMCs. All receptors come from a male donor in good health and CMV-seropositive.

The V and J genes are TRBV13 and TRBJ2-1, with TRBD2 matching over 12 bases. The CDR3 consists of 15 residues. Germline trimming cut 5 bases from V and 9 bases from J; bases unmatched to any gene: 8. The V gene's germline CDR1 is PRHDT and CDR2 FYEKMQ (reference sequence). The CDR3 DNA is TGTGCCAGCAGCATGAAGACTAGCGGGAGCTCTGAGCAGTTCTTC. It yields the protein CASSMKTSGSSEQFF.

This clone has just a few counts. The chain employs TRBV28 and TRBJ2-1, with 8 bases fitting TRBD1. Germline V gene lookup returns CDR1 MDHEN and CDR2 SYDVKM. The CDR3 has 16 residues. Unmatched junction bases numbered 6, after V lost 5 bases and J lost 0 bases. CDR3 loop: CASSPPTGGSYNEQFF. For the CDR3, the DNA is TGTGCCAGCAGTCCCCCTACAGGGGGCTCCTACAATGAGCAGTTCTTC.

Only one count was recorded for this clone. V and J are TRBV5-1 and TRBJ1-5; 7 bases fit TRBD1. Germline CDR1 and CDR2: SGHRS and YFSETQ. The CDR3 sequence is 15 residues long. Trimming at V came to 4 bases and at J to 4 bases, leaving 8 bases not matched to a gene. The CDR3 is CASSNGTEQNQPQHF. Written as DNA, the CDR3 is TGCGCCAGCAGCAACGGGACAGAGCAAAATCAGCCCCAGCATTTT.

This clone showed up just a few times. This rearrangement joins TRBV5-6 to TRBJ1-4; 7 bases match TRBD1. The germline V gene has CDR1 SGHDT and CDR2 YYEEEE. With V trimmed by 0 bases and J by 6 bases, 2 bases remained unmatched. This CDR3 spans 14 amino acids. The CDR3 DNA reads TGTGCCAGCAGCTTGGAGGACAGGCATGAAAAACTGTTTTTT. Translated, it gives CASSLEDRHEKLFF.

This clone was seen only a few times. The rearrangement joins TRBV5-1 to TRBJ2-7, with a possible D match to TRBD2 (6 bases). This CDR3 is 17 amino acids long. V lost 4 bases and J 3 bases, leaving 23 bases between the germline ends. Germline CDR1 SGHRS, CDR2 YFSETQ. The CDR3 region has the DNA TGCGCCAGCAGCCCGGGTATTGGGGTTACTAGCCACTACGAGCAGTACTTC. Its translation is CASSPGIGVTSHYEQYF.

The chain joins TRBV27 to TRBJ1-4; D is undetermined. Trimming stripped 8 bases from V and 0 bases from J, with 16 bases between. The length of the CDR3 is 16 residues. Germline V CDR1 and CDR2: MNHEY, SMNVEV (reference sequence). CDR3 DNA sequence: TGTGCCAGCTACGCCGTTTACGGGGCAACTAATGAAAAACTGTTTTTT. Protein sequence: CASYAVYGATNEKLFF.

This clone was picked up a small number of times. J is TRBJ2-3 and V is TRBV19; D call uncertain. V gave up 5 bases and J gave up 6 bases, with 9 bases separating them. Per the germline V gene, CDR1 is LNHDA and CDR2 is SQIVND (reference sequence). The CDR3 contains 12 residues. This CDR3 reads CASSVGFDTQYF. CDR3 bases: TGTGCCAGTAGTGTGGGCTTCGATACGCAGTATTTT. The entire variable domain, with the rest obtained from reference TRBV19 and TRBJ2-3, is as follows: DGGITQSPKYLFRKEGQNVTLSCEQNLNHDAMYWYRQDPGQGLRLIYYSQIVNDFQKGDIAEGYSVSREKKESFPLTVTSAQKNPTAFYLCASSVGFDTQYFGPGTRLTVL.

This clone was observed a handful of times. The J gene is TRBJ2-4, the V gene TRBV29-1; the match to TRBD2 covers 8 bases. The germline V gene has CDR1 SQVTM and CDR2 ANQGSEA. The V segment lost 6 bases and the J segment 2 bases; nucleotides outside the gene matches: 12. CDR3 length: 16 residues. The CDR3 DNA is TGCAGCGTAACCGGCCCCGGGGGGGGAACCAAAAACATTCAGTACTTC. Protein sequence: CSVTGPGGGTKNIQYF.

The chain employs TRBV6-6 and TRBJ2-3, with 11 positions matching TRBD2. The CDR3 sequence is 16 residues long. Germline CDR1 reads MNHNY; CDR2 reads SVGAGI (reference sequence). V shed 6 bases and J 8 bases; nucleotides not matched to a gene: 13. CDR3 DNA: TGTGCCAGCAGCCGCGCTGGGACTAGCGGCACGGGTACGCAGTATTTT. Amino acid sequence: CASSRAGTSGTGTQYF.

The chain is built from TRBV18 and TRBJ1-2, with TRBD1 as a possible D gene (6 bases). The CDR3 has 14 amino acids. Deletions cut 5 bases from V and 0 bases from J, with 10 bases between. Germline V gene lookup returns CDR1 KGHSH and CDR2 LQKENI. CDR3 residues: CASSMGASNYGYTF. The CDR3 DNA sequence: TGTGCCAGCTCAATGGGGGCATCTAACTATGGCTACACCTTC.

V and J are TRBV10-3 and TRBJ2-7, with 7 bases identical to TRBD2. Germline loops: CDR1 ENHRY, CDR2 SYGVKD. The junction had 6 bases not matched to a gene; V was cut back by 3 bases and J by 4 bases. CDR3 length: 14 amino acids. The CDR3 here is CAISDSGGTYEQYF. In nucleotides, the CDR3 is TGTGCCATCAGTGATTCGGGAGGAACGTACGAGCAGTACTTC.

CDR3 in amino acids: CASTTGWNEKLFF. The CDR3 coding sequence is TGTGCCAGCACAACAGGGTGGAATGAAAAACTGTTTTTT. The genes are TRBV28 and TRBJ1-4, with a tentative D call TRBD1 (6 bases). V was trimmed by 7 bases and J by 5 bases, leaving 11 bases between them. Germline V gene sequence: CDR1 MDHEN, CDR2 SYDVKM. The CDR3 sequence is 13 residues long.

The rearrangement links TRBV7-9 to TRBJ2-5; D is unclear. CDR1 is SEHNR and CDR2 is FQNEAQ in the germline V gene (reference sequence). CDR3 length: 14 amino acids. Trimming stripped 0 bases from V and 4 bases from J, with 9 bases between. As DNA, the CDR3 is TGTGCCAGCAGCTTAGCCCCCTCCCGAGAGACCCAGTACTTC. This sequence encodes CASSLAPSRETQYF.

The V call is TRBV2, the J call TRBJ1-2; D gene uncertain. Trimming removed 2 bases from V and 2 bases from J, with 6 bases in between. CDR1 is SNHLY, CDR2 FYNNEI, per germline. The length of the CDR3 is 13 residues. DNA for the CDR3: TGTGCCAGCAGTGAAAACATAAACTATGGCTACACCTTC. Residues: CASSENINYGYTF. Complete variable domain (other parts from reference TRBV2 and TRBJ1-2): EPEVTQTPSHQVTQMGQEVILRCVPISNHLYFYWYRQILGQKVEFLVSFYNNEISEKSEIFDDQFSVERPDGSNFTLKIRSTKLEDSAMYFCASSENINYGYTFGSGTRLTVV.

The genes are TRBV29-1 and TRBJ1-3; D not resolved. Germline-derived CDR1 and CDR2 are SQVTM and ANQGSEA. CDR3 length: 14 residues. Deletions cut 7 bases from V and 4 bases from J, with 17 bases between. The CDR3, as DNA: TGCAGCGGATTAGTCGGGAATGGGGGAAACACCATATATTTT. It translates to CSGLVGNGGNTIYF.

CDR3 sequence reads: CASFPGGTSGGYTDTQYF. In DNA, the CDR3 is TGTGCCAGCTTTCCTGGGGGGACTAGCGGGGGGTACACAGATACGCAGTATTTT. The chain recombines TRBV5-4 with TRBJ2-3; the match to TRBD2 covers 15 bases. The V gene end was trimmed by 7 bases and the J gene end by 2 bases; junction bases not matched to a gene: 11. CDR1 and CDR2 from the germline V gene are SGHNT and YYREEE (reference sequence). The CDR3 is 18 amino acids.

This clone was detected once. The chain uses TRBV29-1 and TRBJ1-1; 9 bases agree with TRBD1. V lost 4 bases to trimming and J lost 3 bases; unmatched junction nucleotides: 6. Germline loops: CDR1 SQVTM, CDR2 ANQGSEA. The CDR3 runs to 14 residues. The CDR3 region has the DNA TGCAGCGTTGTTACAGGGGGCTCGTACACTGAAGCTTTCTTT. It specifies CSVVTGGSYTEAFF.

The J gene is TRBJ2-7, the V gene TRBV5-1, with 8 positions matching TRBD2. This CDR3 region has 17 residues. V dropped 0 bases and J dropped 2; count of bases not matched to a gene: 10. From germline, CDR1 is SGHRS and CDR2 YFSETQ. The CDR3 reads CASSLVVGSGATYEQYF. The CDR3 DNA reads TGCGCCAGCAGCTTGGTCGTGGGTAGCGGGGCAACCTACGAGCAGTACTTC.

DNA for the CDR3: TGTGCCAGCAGCCTCACCGCTGGAGGGTTCTACGAGCAGTACTTC. Translation gives CASSLTAGGFYEQYF. The V call is TRBV11-2, the J call TRBJ2-5; D perhaps matches TRBD2 (6 bases). The J call may be mistaken, given a closer DNA end match to TRBJ2-7. The CDR3 is 15 residues long. CDR1 and CDR2 from the germline V gene are SGHAT and FQNNGV.

The rearrangement uses TRBV7-3 and TRBJ2-3; 14 bases are a match to TRBD2. This CDR3 comprises 17 residues. The germline V gene encodes CDR1 SGHTA and CDR2 FQGTGA. The V and J ends lost 4 bases and 4 bases, in that order; junction bases with no gene match: 7. The CDR3 here is CASSSNPGLAGADTQYF. DNA of the CDR3: TGTGCCAGCAGCTCCAACCCGGGACTAGCGGGGGCAGATACGCAGTATTTT.

The chain is built from TRBV28 and TRBJ2-2; 8 bases map to TRBD1. Trimming at V came to 0 bases and at J to 1 base, leaving 10 bases not matched to a gene. There are 19 residues in the CDR3. The germline V gene has CDR1 MDHEN and CDR2 SYDVKM. The CDR3 reads CASSLWRDRPPLNTGELFF. CDR3 DNA sequence: TGTGCCAGCAGTTTATGGCGGGACAGGCCACCCCTGAACACCGGGGAGCTGTTTTTT.

This clone has only a few counts. V gene TRBV19 combines with J gene TRBJ2-4; 8 nucleotides agree with TRBD1. This CDR3 spans 14 amino acids. Germline-derived CDR1 and CDR2 are LNHDA and SQIVND (reference sequence). Trimming removed 7 bases from V and 7 bases from J; junction bases left unmatched: 9. For the CDR3, the DNA is TGTGCCAGTAAGGACAGGGCTGGGGGGAACATTCAGTACTTC. Its protein is CASKDRAGGNIQYF.